This is a list of T cell receptor beta chains from one sample in a study of T cell responses to AZD1222 COVID-19 vaccine. Method: immunoSEQ multiplex PCR; TCRdb's copy keeps in-frame clones and lacks some. This sample yields some 130,000 clones, of which 90% are seen a single time; about 7% belongs to the top ten. The specimen comprised peripheral blood, sampled on day 0 of AZD1222 vaccination. The receptors were gathered from an adult in good health. Each CDR3 is given with its conserved first and last residue. A D gene is named only where the DNA matches it firmly. Size values are once, few and many counts, or a class for expanded clones, and some rows have none.

TRBV5-6	TRBJ1-2	TRBD1	NA	TGTGCCAGCAGCTTGTTGGGACAGGGGTACTATGGCTACACCTTC	CASSLLGQGYYGYTF
TRBV6-2/TRBV6-3	TRBJ2-7	TRBD2	NA	TGTGCCAGCAGCTCCCCAGCGGGGGACCGCTACGAGCAGTACTTC	CASSSPAGDRYEQYF
TRBV19	TRBJ2-7	TRBD2	NA	TGTGCCAGTAGTGCCGACAGCGGGGGTCGGGGCGAGCAGTACTTC	CASSADSGGRGEQYF
TRBV28	TRBJ1-1	NA	NA	TGTGCCAGCAGCACCAATGGTGTCACTGAAGCTTTCTTT	CASSTNGVTEAFF
TRBV11-3	TRBJ2-3	TRBD2	NA	TGTGCCAGCAGCTTGACTAGCGGGGGGGATACGCAGTATTTT	CASSLTSGGDTQYF
TRBV11-3	TRBJ1-5	NA	NA	TGTGCCAGCAGCCCACTCCCCATCATTCGGGACAACGACAATCAGCCCCAGCATTTT	CASSPLPIIRDNDNQPQHF
TRBV6-5	TRBJ1-6	NA	NA	TGTGCCAGCACCGAATGGGGGGAAGGAGCACCCCTCCACTTT	CASTEWGEGAPLHF
TRBV5-1	TRBJ1-1	NA	NA	TGCGCCAGCAGCTTGGGGGGGAGCACTGAAGCTTTCTTT	CASSLGGSTEAFF
TRBV27	TRBJ2-2	TRBD2	NA	TGTGCCAGCAGTCGGGACGGAGGACTAGCGGGGACGATCGGGGAGCTGTTTTTT	CASSRDGGLAGTIGELFF
TRBV30	TRBJ1-3	NA	NA	TGTGCCTGGACAACAGGGCACGGAAACACCATATATTTT	CAWTTGHGNTIYF
TRBV19	TRBJ1-6	TRBD1	NA	TGTGCCAGTACCCCTAGGGGACAGCCGAATTCACCCCTCCACTTT	CASTPRGQPNSPLHF
TRBV7-9	TRBJ2-1	TRBD1	few	TGTGCCAGCAGCTTTGTCCGACAGGGAACCAATGAGCAGTTCTTC	CASSFVRQGTNEQFF
TRBV6-2/TRBV6-3	TRBJ2-5	NA	once	TGTGCCAGCAGTTACGGGCAGGGGCGGGCGGAGACCCAGTACTTC	CASSYGQGRAETQYF
TRBV3-1/TRBV3-2	TRBJ1-4	NA	NA	TGTGCCAGCAGCCAAGGGAGGGTATCTAATGAAAAACTGTTTTTT	CASSQGRVSNEKLFF
TRBV7-9	TRBJ2-7	NA	NA	TGTGCCAGCGGGACACTTCCTTACGAGCAGTACTTC	CASGTLPYEQYF
TRBV2	TRBJ1-6	NA	NA	TGTGCCAGCAGAAAGGACAGCAGGAGTAGCTATAATTCACCCCTCCACTTT	CASRKDSRSSYNSPLHF
TRBV29-1	TRBJ2-1	NA	few	TGCAGCGCCGAGTCGGAACGGTACAATGAGCAGTTCTTC	CSAESERYNEQFF
TRBV7-3	TRBJ2-5	TRBD2	NA	TGTGCCAGCAGCTTATCGAGCGGGGGGGCCCGTGAGACCCAGTACTTC	CASSLSSGGARETQYF
TRBV10-1	TRBJ1-6	NA	NA	TGCGCCAGCAGCCAGGGTGCGCAAAATTCACCCCTCCACTTT	CASSQGAQNSPLHF
TRBV6-6	TRBJ2-1	NA	NA	TGTGCCAGCAGTCCCGGTATTAATCCCGGGCCCTCCTACAATGAGCAGTTCTTC	CASSPGINPGPSYNEQFF
TRBV7-9	TRBJ1-2	NA	NA	TGTGCCAGCAGCTTAATTTCGACAGGCTATGGCTACACCTTC	CASSLISTGYGYTF
TRBV3-1/TRBV3-2	TRBJ2-1	TRBD1	NA	TGTGCCAGCAGCCAATGGGACAGGGGGCGGGTCTACAATGAGCAGTTCTTC	CASSQWDRGRVYNEQFF
TRBV30	TRBJ1-1	NA	NA	TGTGCCTGGAGTTATCCCCCGGCATGGGGCCTGAACACTGAAGCTTTCTTT	CAWSYPPAWGLNTEAFF
TRBV6-5	TRBJ1-2	TRBD1	NA	TGTGCCAGCACCGGACAGGGCTATGGCTACACCTTC	CASTGQGYGYTF
TRBV3-1/TRBV3-2	TRBJ2-7	NA	NA	TGTGCCAGCAGCCAAGGTGCTTGGGCGCAGTACGAGCAGTACTTC	CASSQGAWAQYEQYF
TRBV27	TRBJ2-5	NA	NA	TGTGCCAGCAGTTCTCAGGGGTCTGAGACCCAGTACTTC	CASSSQGSETQYF
TRBV27	TRBJ1-3	NA	NA	TGTGCCAGCAGCTCCGGGGCTGGAAACACCATATATTTT	CASSSGAGNTIYF
TRBV2	TRBJ2-2	NA	NA	TGTGCCAGCAGTGAAGCGGTGCAGGTCGGGGAGCTGTTTTTT	CASSEAVQVGELFF
TRBV5-1	TRBJ2-3	TRBD2	NA	TGCGCCAGCAGCTTGGATTTAGCGGGGGGGTCAGATACGCAGTATTTT	CASSLDLAGGSDTQYF
TRBV7-2	TRBJ2-7	NA	NA	TGTGCCAGCAGCTTAGCGGGGGGGCCCCTTAACTACGAGCAGTACTTC	CASSLAGGPLNYEQYF
TRBV18	TRBJ1-1	TRBD1	NA	TGTGCCAGCTCACGCCTTGGGACAGCCCTCCTGAACACTGAAGCTTTCTTT	CASSRLGTALLNTEAFF
TRBV7-8	TRBJ1-1	TRBD1	once	TGTGCCAGCAGCCGCCTACCGACAGGGGTCGGGGAAGCTTTCTTT	CASSRLPTGVGEAFF
TRBV7-9	TRBJ1-2	NA	NA	TGTGCCAGCAGCTTGGGTTTGGGTGGCTACACCTTC	CASSLGLGGYTF
TRBV7-2	TRBJ2-5	NA	NA	TGTGCCAGCAGCCCTCCGGGATCCAATGGAGGGACCCAGTACTTC	CASSPPGSNGGTQYF
TRBV6-2/TRBV6-3	TRBJ2-7	NA	NA	TGTGCCAGCAGTTGGCGGGGTTCCTACGAGCAGTACTTC	CASSWRGSYEQYF
TRBV27	TRBJ1-5	NA	NA	TGTGCCAGCAGTCTCTCCATAGGTCAGCCCCAGCATTTT	CASSLSIGQPQHF
TRBV21-1	TRBJ2-3	NA	NA	TGTGCCAGCAGTACGGGGACTAGCGGACTCACAGATACGCAGTATTTT	CASSTGTSGLTDTQYF
TRBV24-1	TRBJ1-1	TRBD1	NA	TGTGCCACCAGTGACCCGACAGGGCGAGCTTTCTTT	CATSDPTGRAFF
TRBV6-2/TRBV6-3	TRBJ1-2	TRBD1	NA	TGTGCCAGCAGTTACGGGACAGGGAACGGCTATGGCTACACCTTC	CASSYGTGNGYGYTF
TRBV2	TRBJ1-1	NA	NA	TGTGCCAGCAGTGAGCAGGGCGTATCGAACACTGAAGCTTTCTTT	CASSEQGVSNTEAFF
TRBV12-3/TRBV12-4	TRBJ1-5	TRBD1	once	TGTGCCAGCAGTTTGACAGGGCATCAGCCCCAGCATTTT	CASSLTGHQPQHF
TRBV3-1/TRBV3-2	TRBJ2-3	TRBD2	NA	TGTGCCAGCAGCCAAGATAGAACTAGCGGGGTGAACACAGATACGCAGTATTTT	CASSQDRTSGVNTDTQYF
TRBV11-2	TRBJ2-1	TRBD2	NA	TGTGCCAGCAGCTTGCTAGCGGGGGGCCTATACAATGAGCAGTTCTTC	CASSLLAGGLYNEQFF
TRBV13	TRBJ1-5	TRBD1	NA	TGTGCCAGCAGCCCGGGACAGGGTCGGCCCCAGCATTTT	CASSPGQGRPQHF
TRBV6-1	TRBJ2-3	TRBD2	NA	TGTGCCAGCAGTGAGGACGGGGGGAGGACAGATACGCAGTATTTT	CASSEDGGRTDTQYF
TRBV6-1	TRBJ2-2	NA	few	TGTGCCAGCAGTGAACTGACGAGGACCGGGGAGCTGTTTTTT	CASSELTRTGELFF
TRBV3-1/TRBV3-2	TRBJ2-5	TRBD1	NA	TGTGCCAGCAGCCCCGGGACAGGCAAGTACCAAGAGACCCAGTACTTC	CASSPGTGKYQETQYF
TRBV19	TRBJ2-2	TRBD1	NA	TGTGCCAGTTTGACAGGGGCCATGAACACCGGGGAGCTGTTTTTT	CASLTGAMNTGELFF
TRBV28	TRBJ2-7	TRBD1	NA	TGTGCCAGCAGACCGGGGACAGGGGTCTCCTACGAGCAGTACTTC	CASRPGTGVSYEQYF
TRBV9	TRBJ2-7	TRBD2	once	TGTGCCAGCAGCGGACTAGCGGGACCTAACGAGCAGTACTTC	CASSGLAGPNEQYF
TRBV9	TRBJ2-3	TRBD2	few	TGTGCCAGCAGCGTAGTGGCGGGGGGGCCGGAAGATACGCAGTATTTT	CASSVVAGGPEDTQYF
TRBV12-3/TRBV12-4	TRBJ2-7	TRBD1	NA	TGTGCCAGCCGGGACAGGAATTACGAGCAGTACTTC	CASRDRNYEQYF
TRBV11-2	TRBJ1-5	NA	NA	TGTGCCAGCAGCTTAAAACTTGTTCAGCCCCAGCATTTT	CASSLKLVQPQHF